This entry concerns a single T cell receptor (beta chain). This sample was included in a study of blood T cell repertoires in COVID-19. About the research overall: Some COVID-19 samples were acute and others convalescent; all came from the United States, Italy and Spain.

Methods used by the authors: Amplification from reference gene primers served as the basis for estimated nucleated cell counts. Repertoires were generated with immunoSEQ multiplex PCR, while TCRdb's copy carries only in-frame clones and drops some. V and J calls and clone size are given by that table; D and trimming were obtained from the DNA. The table lists around 140,000 clones, 81% of them singletons. The junction had 14 bases not matched to a gene; V was cut back by 5 bases and J by 4 bases. The CDR3 has 17 residues. CDR1 and CDR2 (germline): MNHEY, SVGEGT. V is TRBV6-2 or TRBV6-3 and J is TRBJ2-5, with TRBD1 matching over 9 bases. Specimen: peripheral blood. This clonotype originated in a human donor in a cohort sampled during active COVID-19. DNA of the CDR3: TGTGCCAGCAGTAATACAATACAGGGGGCTGTGGGAGAGACCCAGTACTTC. It translates to CASSNTIQGAVGETQYF.